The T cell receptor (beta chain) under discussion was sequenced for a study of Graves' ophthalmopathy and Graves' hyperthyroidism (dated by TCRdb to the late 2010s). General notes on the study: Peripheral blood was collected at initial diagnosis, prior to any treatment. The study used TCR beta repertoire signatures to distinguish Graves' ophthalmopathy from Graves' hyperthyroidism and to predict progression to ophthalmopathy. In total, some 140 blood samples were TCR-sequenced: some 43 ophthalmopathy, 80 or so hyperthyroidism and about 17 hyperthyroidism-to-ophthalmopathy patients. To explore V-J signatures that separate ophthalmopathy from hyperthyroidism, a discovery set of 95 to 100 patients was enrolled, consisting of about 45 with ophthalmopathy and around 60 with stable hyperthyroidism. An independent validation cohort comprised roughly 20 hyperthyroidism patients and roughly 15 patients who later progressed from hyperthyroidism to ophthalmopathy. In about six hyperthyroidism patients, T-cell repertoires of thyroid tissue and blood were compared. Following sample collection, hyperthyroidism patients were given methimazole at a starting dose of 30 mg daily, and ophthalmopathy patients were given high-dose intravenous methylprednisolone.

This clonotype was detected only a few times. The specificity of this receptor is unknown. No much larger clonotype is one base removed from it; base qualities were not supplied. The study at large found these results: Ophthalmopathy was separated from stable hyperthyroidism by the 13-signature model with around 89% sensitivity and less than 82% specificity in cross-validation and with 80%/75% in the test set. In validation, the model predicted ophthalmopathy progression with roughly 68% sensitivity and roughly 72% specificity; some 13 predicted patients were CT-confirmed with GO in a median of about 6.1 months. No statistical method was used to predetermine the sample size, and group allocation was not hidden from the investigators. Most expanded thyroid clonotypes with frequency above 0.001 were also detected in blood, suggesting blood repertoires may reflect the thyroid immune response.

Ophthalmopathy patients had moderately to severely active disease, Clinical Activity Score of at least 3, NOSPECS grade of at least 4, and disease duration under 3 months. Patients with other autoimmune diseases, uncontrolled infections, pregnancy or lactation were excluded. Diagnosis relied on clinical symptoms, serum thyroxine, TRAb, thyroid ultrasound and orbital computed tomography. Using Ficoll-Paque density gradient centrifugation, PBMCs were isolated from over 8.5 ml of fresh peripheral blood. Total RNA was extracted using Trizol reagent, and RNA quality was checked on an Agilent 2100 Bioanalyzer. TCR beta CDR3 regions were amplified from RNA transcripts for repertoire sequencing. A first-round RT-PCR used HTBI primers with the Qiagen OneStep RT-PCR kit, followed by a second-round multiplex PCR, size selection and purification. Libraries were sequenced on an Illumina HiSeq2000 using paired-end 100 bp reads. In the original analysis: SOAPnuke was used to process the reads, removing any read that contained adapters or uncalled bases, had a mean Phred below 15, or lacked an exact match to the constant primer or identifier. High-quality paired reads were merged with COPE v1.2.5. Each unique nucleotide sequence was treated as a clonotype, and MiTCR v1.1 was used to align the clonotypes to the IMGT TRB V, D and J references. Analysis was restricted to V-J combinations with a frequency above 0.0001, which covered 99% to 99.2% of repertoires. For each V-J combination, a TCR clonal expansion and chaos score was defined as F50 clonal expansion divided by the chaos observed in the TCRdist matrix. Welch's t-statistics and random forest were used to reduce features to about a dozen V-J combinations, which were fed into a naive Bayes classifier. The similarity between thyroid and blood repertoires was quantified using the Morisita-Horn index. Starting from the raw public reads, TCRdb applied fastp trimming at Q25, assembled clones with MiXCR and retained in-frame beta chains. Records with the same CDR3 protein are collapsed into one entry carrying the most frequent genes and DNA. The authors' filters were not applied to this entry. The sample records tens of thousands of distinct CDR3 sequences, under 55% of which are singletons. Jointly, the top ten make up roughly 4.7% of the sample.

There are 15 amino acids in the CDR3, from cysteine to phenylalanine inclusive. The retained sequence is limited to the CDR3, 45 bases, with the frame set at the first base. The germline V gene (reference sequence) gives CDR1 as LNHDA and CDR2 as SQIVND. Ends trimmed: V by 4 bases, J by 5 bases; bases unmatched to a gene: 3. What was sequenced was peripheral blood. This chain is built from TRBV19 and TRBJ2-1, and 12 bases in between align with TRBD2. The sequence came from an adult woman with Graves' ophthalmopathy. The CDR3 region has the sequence CASSSTSGRNNEQFF. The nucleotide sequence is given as TGTGCCAGTAGTAGTACTAGCGGGAGGAACAATGAGCAGTTCTTC.